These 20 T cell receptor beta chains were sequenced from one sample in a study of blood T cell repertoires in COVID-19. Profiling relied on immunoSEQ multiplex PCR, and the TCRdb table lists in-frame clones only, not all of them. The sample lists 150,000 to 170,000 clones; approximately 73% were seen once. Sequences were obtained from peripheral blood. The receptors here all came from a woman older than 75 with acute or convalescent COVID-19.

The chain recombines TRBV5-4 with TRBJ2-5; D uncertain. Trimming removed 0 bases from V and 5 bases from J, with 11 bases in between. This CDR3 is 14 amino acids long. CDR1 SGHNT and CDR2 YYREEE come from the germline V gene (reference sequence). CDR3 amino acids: CASSLDRLRETQYF. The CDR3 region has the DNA TGTGCCAGCAGCTTGGATCGACTGCGGGAGACCCAGTACTTC.

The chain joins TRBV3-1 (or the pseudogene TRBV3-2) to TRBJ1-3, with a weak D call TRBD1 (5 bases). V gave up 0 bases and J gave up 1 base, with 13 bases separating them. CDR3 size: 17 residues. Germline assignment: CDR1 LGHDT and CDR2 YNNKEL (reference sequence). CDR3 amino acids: CASSQERPGGSGNTIYF. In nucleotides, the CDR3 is TGTGCCAGCAGCCAAGAGCGACCGGGGGGGTCTGGAAACACCATATATTTT.

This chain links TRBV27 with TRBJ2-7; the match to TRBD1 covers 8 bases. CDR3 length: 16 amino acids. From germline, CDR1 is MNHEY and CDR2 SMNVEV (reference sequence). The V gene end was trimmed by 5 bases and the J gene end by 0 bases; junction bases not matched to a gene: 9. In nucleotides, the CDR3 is TGTGCCAGCAGTGCCCTGGACAGGGTGGGCTCCTACGAGCAGTACTTC. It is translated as CASSALDRVGSYEQYF.

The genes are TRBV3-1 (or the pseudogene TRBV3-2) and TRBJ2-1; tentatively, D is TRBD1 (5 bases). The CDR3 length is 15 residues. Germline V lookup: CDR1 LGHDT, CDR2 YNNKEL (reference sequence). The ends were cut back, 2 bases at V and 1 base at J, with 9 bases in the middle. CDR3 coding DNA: TGTGCCAGCAGCCAATCAGGGTTTTCCTACAATGAGCAGTTCTTC. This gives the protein CASSQSGFSYNEQFF.

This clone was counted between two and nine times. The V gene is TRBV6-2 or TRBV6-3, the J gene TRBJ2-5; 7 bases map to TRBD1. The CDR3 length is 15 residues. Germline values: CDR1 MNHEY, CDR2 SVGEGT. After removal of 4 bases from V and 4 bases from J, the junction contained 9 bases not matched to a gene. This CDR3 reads CASSSQGQIGETQYF. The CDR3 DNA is TGTGCCAGCAGTTCCCAGGGACAGATAGGAGAGACCCAGTACTTC.

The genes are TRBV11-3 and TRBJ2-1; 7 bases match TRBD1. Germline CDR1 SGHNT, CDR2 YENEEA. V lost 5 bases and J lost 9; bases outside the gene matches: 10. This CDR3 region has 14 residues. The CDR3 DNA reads TGTGCCAGCAGCCCCGGGACAGCGAGGGGTGAGCAGTTCTTC. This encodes CASSPGTARGEQFF.

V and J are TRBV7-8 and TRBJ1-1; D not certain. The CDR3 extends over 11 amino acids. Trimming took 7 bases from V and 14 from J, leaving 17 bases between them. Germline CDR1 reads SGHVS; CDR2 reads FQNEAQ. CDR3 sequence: CASTGGGVGFF. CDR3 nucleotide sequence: TGTGCCAGCACCGGAGGTGGAGTCGGATTCTTT.

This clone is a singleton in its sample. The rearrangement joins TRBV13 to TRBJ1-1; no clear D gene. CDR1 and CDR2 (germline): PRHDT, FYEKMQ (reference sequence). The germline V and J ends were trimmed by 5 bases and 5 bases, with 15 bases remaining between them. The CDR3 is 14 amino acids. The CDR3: CASSRLTGLTEAFF. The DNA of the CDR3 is TGTGCCAGCAGCCGCCTGACGGGGTTGACTGAAGCTTTCTTT.

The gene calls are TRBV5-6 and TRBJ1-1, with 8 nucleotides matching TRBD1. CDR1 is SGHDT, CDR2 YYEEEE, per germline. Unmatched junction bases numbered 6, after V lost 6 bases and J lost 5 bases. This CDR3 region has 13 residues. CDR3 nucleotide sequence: TGTGCCAGCAATAAACAGGGGGTAACTGAAGCTTTCTTT. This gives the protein CASNKQGVTEAFF.

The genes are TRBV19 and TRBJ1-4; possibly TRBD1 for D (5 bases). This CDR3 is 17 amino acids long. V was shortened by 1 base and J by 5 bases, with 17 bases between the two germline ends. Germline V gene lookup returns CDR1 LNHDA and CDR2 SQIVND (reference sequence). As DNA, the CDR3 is TGTGCCAGTAGTATAGGATTAAAGCGGGACGGGAATGAAAAACTGTTTTTT. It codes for CASSIGLKRDGNEKLFF.

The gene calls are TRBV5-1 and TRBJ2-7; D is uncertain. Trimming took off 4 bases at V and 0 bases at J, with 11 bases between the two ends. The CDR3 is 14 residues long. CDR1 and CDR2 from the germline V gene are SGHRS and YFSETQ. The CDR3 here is CASSKTESSYEQYF. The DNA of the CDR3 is TGCGCCAGCAGCAAAACGGAGAGCTCCTACGAGCAGTACTTC.

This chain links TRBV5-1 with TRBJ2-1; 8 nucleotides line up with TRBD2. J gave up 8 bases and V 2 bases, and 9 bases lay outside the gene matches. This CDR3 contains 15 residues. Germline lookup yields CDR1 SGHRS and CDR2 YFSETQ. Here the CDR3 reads CASSLLSGGGDEQFF. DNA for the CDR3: TGCGCCAGCAGCTTATTAAGCGGGGGAGGGGATGAGCAGTTCTTC.

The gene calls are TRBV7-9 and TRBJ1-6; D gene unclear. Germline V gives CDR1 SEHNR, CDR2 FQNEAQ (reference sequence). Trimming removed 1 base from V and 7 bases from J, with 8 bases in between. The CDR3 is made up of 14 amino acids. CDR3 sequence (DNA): TGTGCCAGCAGCTTAGATTGGGAGAATTCACCCCTCCACTTT. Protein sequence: CASSLDWENSPLHF.

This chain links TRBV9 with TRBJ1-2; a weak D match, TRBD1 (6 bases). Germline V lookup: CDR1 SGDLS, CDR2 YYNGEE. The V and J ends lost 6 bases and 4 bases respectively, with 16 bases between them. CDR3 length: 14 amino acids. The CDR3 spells CASTGNGQTYGYTF. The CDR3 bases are TGTGCCAGCACGGGGAATGGACAGACCTATGGCTACACCTTC.

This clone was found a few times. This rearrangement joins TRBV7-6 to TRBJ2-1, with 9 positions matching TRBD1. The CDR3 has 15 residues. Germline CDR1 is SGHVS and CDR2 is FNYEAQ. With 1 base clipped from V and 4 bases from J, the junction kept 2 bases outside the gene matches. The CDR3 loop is CASSLVGQGYNEQFF. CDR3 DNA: TGTGCCAGCAGCTTAGTGGGACAGGGTTACAATGAGCAGTTCTTC.

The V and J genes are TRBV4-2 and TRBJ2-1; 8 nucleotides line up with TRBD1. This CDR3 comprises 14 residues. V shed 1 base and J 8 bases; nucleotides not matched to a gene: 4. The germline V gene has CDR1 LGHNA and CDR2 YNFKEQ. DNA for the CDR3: TGTGCCAGCAGCCAAGGACAGGGGTTCTATGAGCAGTTCTTC. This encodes CASSQGQGFYEQFF.

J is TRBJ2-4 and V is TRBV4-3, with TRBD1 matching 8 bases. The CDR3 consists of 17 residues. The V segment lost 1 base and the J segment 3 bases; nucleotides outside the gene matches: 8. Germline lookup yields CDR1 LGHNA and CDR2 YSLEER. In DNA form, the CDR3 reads TGCGCCAGCAGCCAAGTCTTGACAGGGGTGAACAAAAACATTCAGTACTTC. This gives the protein CASSQVLTGVNKNIQYF.

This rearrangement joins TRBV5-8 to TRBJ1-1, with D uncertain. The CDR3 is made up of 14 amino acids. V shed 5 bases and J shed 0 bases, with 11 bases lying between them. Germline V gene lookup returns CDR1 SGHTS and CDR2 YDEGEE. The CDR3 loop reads CASSSLTMNTEAFF. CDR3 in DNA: TGTGCCAGCAGTAGCCTTACCATGAACACTGAAGCTTTCTTT.

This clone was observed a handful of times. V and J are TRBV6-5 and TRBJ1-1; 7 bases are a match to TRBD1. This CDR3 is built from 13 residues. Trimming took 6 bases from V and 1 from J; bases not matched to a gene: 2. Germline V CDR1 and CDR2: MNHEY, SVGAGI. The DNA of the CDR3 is TGTGCCAGCAGGCGACAGGGGAACACTGAAGCTTTCTTT. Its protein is CASRRQGNTEAFF.

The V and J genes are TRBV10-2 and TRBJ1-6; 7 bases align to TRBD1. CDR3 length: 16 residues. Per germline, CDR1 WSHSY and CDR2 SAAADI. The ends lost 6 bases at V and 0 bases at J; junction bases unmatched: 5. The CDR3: CASRATGSSYNSPLHF. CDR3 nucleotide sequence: TGCGCCAGCAGAGCGACAGGGAGCTCCTATAATTCACCCCTCCACTTT.